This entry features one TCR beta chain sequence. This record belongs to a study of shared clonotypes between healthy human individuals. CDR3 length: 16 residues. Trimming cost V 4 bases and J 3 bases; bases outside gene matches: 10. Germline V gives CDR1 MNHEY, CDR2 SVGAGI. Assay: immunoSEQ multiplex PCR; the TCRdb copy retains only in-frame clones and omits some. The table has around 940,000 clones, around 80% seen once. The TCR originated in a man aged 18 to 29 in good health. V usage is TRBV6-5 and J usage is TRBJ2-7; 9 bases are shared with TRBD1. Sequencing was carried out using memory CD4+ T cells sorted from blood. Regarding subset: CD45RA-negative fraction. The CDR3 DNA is TGTGCCAGCAGTTTTAATTTCGGGACAGGGAGCTACGAGCAGTACTTC. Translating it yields CASSFNFGTGSYEQYF.